This TCR beta chain was observed in a study of shared T cell receptors in the human thymus. The J segment lost 4 bases and the V segment lost 3 bases, leaving 2 bases of the junction unmatched. The V gene's germline CDR1 is MDHEN and CDR2 SYDVKM. The CDR3 covers 14 residues. Profiled with immunoSEQ multiplex PCR; TCRdb holds only in-frame clones, not every one. The repertoire holds about 710,000 clones, with about 87% as singletons. A further study also used this sample, focusing on human thymus T cells. This second study notes: Thymic resections from corrective heart surgery supplied the tissue. In unrelated individuals, thymic repertoires overlapped highly, according to related research.

This TCR was recovered from a boy under two years old with a congenital heart defect. The V gene is TRBV28, the J gene TRBJ1-5; 8 nucleotides line up with TRBD1. Sequenced: thymocytes. CDR3 sequence reads: CASSFRTGNQPQHF. Written as DNA, the CDR3 is TGTGCCAGCAGTTTCCGGACAGGGAATCAGCCCCAGCATTTT.